This entry describes one TCR beta chain. The entry originates in a study of yellow fever vaccine responses in identical twins. TCRdb independently ran MiXCR on the RT-PCR reads; one entry per CDR3 protein. The data hold about 6,000 distinct CDR3 sequences, with just over 65% observed a single time. Per the germline V gene, CDR1 is SGHDN and CDR2 is FVKESK. V was trimmed by 4 bases and J by 1 base, leaving 13 bases between them. The CDR3 is made up of 15 amino acids. The rearrangement uses TRBV14 and TRBJ1-1; possibly TRBD1 for D (5 bases). The source material was T cells from blood (PBMCs), unsorted or a sorted subset (not recorded which), sampled before or after yellow fever vaccination (not recorded which). This clonotype was obtained from a young woman who received the yellow fever vaccine. The CDR3 protein is CASSRERGGNTEAFF. In nucleotides, the CDR3 is TGTGCCAGCAGCCGCGAACGTGGGGGGAACACTGAAGCTTTCTTT.